These 24 T cell receptor beta chains share one sample of origin, sequenced in a study of a mutant IDH1 vaccine in newly diagnosed glioma. Sample time point: week 5, during vaccination. Every single dose of the vaccine, 300 ug of mutant IDH1 20-mer peptide, came with topical imiquimod. The protocol was immunoSEQ multiplex PCR, while the TCRdb copy is restricted to in-frame clones and leaves out a portion. Among approximately 50,000 clones, about three quarters were seen once, and the ten largest hold 5.2%. These receptors are not linked to any known antigen. The sequenced sample was PBMCs, obtained from a glioma patient whose treatment included an IDH1 peptide vaccine. These TCRs come from a man aged 50-60 years with glioma.

The chain is built from TRBV10-2 and TRBJ1-5, with a tentative D call TRBD1 (5 bases). Trimming pared 4 bases from V and 2 bases from J, leaving 9 bases between. CDR3 length: 14 amino acids. Looked up from germline, CDR1 is WSHSY and CDR2 is SAAADI. The CDR3 DNA reads TGCGCCAGCAGTGTCGCGGGGGGCAATCAGCCCCAGCATTTT. This codes for CASSVAGGNQPQHF.

The chain joins TRBV19 to TRBJ1-4; no firm D call. This CDR3 is built from 15 residues. Trimming pared 3 bases from V and 2 bases from J, leaving 10 bases between. Germline-derived CDR1 and CDR2 are LNHDA and SQIVND (reference sequence). In DNA, the CDR3 is TGTGCCAGTAGTATCCGAGGAGGCACTAATGAAAAACTGTTTTTT. Translating it yields CASSIRGGTNEKLFF.

The rearrangement uses TRBV5-4 and TRBJ2-7; TRBD1 matches 7 bases. With 4 bases clipped from V and 3 bases from J, the junction kept 7 bases outside the gene matches. CDR3 length: 14 residues. Germline CDR1 and CDR2: SGHNT and YYREEE (reference sequence). CDR3 loop: CASSPRDSLYEQYF. In DNA form, the CDR3 reads TGTGCCAGCAGCCCCCGGGACAGCCTCTACGAGCAGTACTTC.

Points on this clone: At one end the junction does not follow the germline gene, possibly because of a read error. The V gene is TRBV7-7, the J gene TRBJ2-3; D not resolved. CDR3 size: 14 residues. Germline V gene sequence: CDR1 SSHAT, CDR2 FNYEAQ (reference sequence). Written as DNA, the CDR3 is TGTGCTAGCAGCATCTCCAGACTCGGAGATACGCAGTATTTT. It codes for CASSISRLGDTQYF.

This clone was observed a few times. The chain links TRBV7-9 to TRBJ2-7; no definite D call. The CDR3 is 16 amino acids. Trimming took 3 bases from V and 2 from J, leaving 17 bases between them. CDR1 and CDR2 from the germline V gene are SEHNR and FQNEAQ (reference sequence). The CDR3: CASSFLGRGRTYEQYF. In DNA, the CDR3 is TGTGCCAGCAGCTTTCTGGGCAGAGGCCGAACCTACGAGCAGTACTTC.

In its sample, this clone was seen a few times. V usage is TRBV7-9 and J usage is TRBJ2-7; D not resolved. Germline V gives CDR1 SEHNR, CDR2 FQNEAQ (reference sequence). CDR3 length: 16 residues. The V end lost 4 bases, the J end lost 1 base, and 17 bases lay between the germline ends. The CDR3 DNA reads as TGTGCCAGCAGCTCCCCCGGCAACGAACCGTCCTACGAGCAGTACTTC. The encoded protein is CASSSPGNEPSYEQYF.

The chain employs TRBV28 and TRBJ1-5; D is unclear. The CDR3 loop spans 13 amino acids. CDR1 is MDHEN, CDR2 SYDVKM, per germline. The V and J ends lost 4 bases and 3 bases respectively, with 7 bases between them. The CDR3 is CASSYRTNQPQHF. The CDR3 DNA reads TGTGCCAGCAGTTACAGAACCAATCAGCCCCAGCATTTT.

The rearrangement uses TRBV6-6 and TRBJ2-2; D is perhaps TRBD1 or TRBD2 (5 bases each). Trimming took off 5 bases at V and 0 bases at J, with 10 bases between the two ends. The CDR3 loop spans 15 amino acids. CDR1 is MNHNY and CDR2 is SVGAGI in the germline V gene (reference sequence). The CDR3 is CASSGGRTNTGELFF. CDR3 in DNA: TGTGCCAGCAGTGGGGGACGGACGAACACCGGGGAGCTGTTTTTT.

The chain recombines TRBV30 with TRBJ1-4; possible D gene TRBD1, 5 bases. The length of the CDR3 is 12 residues. V was clipped by 8 bases and J by 4 bases, with 11 bases between them. Germline CDR1 and CDR2: GTSNPN and SVGIG (reference sequence). The CDR3 loop reads CAARDLNEKLFF. CDR3 DNA: TGTGCCGCCCGGGACCTTAATGAAAAACTGTTTTTT.

The chain uses TRBV2 and TRBJ2-1; TRBD2 matches at 9 bases. The CDR3 is made up of 15 amino acids. In germline, CDR1 is SNHLY, CDR2 FYNNEI. V dropped 4 bases and J dropped 4; count of bases not matched to a gene: 5. CDR3 coding DNA: TGTGCCAGCAGTGGCTCCAGCGGGGGGTACAATGAGCAGTTCTTC. Residues: CASSGSSGGYNEQFF.

This rearrangement joins TRBV2 to TRBJ2-3; D ambiguous. Looked up from germline, CDR1 is SNHLY and CDR2 is FYNNEI. This CDR3 is 11 amino acids long. V lost 4 bases and J lost 6, with 5 bases in between. The CDR3 DNA reads as TGTGCCAGCAGTGTTACGGATACGCAGTATTTT. Translating gives CASSVTDTQYF.

V and J are TRBV29-1 and TRBJ1-2, with D unresolved. V was pared by 5 bases and J by 0 bases, with 7 bases between. This CDR3 is built from 12 residues. In germline, CDR1 is SQVTM, CDR2 ANQGSEA. The CDR3 region is CSVREPNYGYTF. CDR3 nucleotides: TGCAGCGTTAGGGAACCTAACTATGGCTACACCTTC.

The chain has TRBV11-2 and TRBJ1-1; D uncertain. CDR1 is SGHAT and CDR2 is FQNNGV in the germline V gene. The ends were cut back, 0 bases at V and 8 bases at J, with 7 bases in the middle. The CDR3 is 12 amino acids. The CDR3: CASSLERSEAFF. For the CDR3, the DNA is TGTGCCAGCAGCTTAGAAAGGTCGGAAGCTTTCTTT.

This chain links TRBV7-2 with TRBJ2-1; perhaps TRBD2 as D (5 bases). CDR1 SGHTA and CDR2 FQGNSA come from the germline V gene. The CDR3 extends over 19 amino acids. Trimming removed 3 bases from V and 4 bases from J, with 25 bases in between. The CDR3 loop reads CASSFTGPLFRGDYNEQFF. The DNA for the CDR3 is TGTGCCAGCAGCTTTACCGGGCCTTTGTTTCGGGGAGATTACAATGAGCAGTTCTTC.

In its sample, this clone was seen a few times. The chain combines TRBV2 with TRBJ1-1; tentative D call: TRBD1 (5 bases). Germline V CDR1 and CDR2: SNHLY, FYNNEI. V was trimmed by 3 bases and J by 1 base, leaving 9 bases between them. The CDR3 is made up of 14 amino acids. The CDR3 DNA follows: TGTGCCAGCAGTGACGGGGGATCGAACACTGAAGCTTTCTTT. Its translation: CASSDGGSNTEAFF.

V usage is TRBV19 and J usage is TRBJ1-2; 10 bases map to TRBD1. CDR1 LNHDA and CDR2 SQIVND come from the germline V gene (reference sequence). With 3 bases clipped from V and 1 base from J, the junction kept 8 bases outside the gene matches. The CDR3 loop spans 17 amino acids. The CDR3 DNA is TGTGCCAGTAGTATGGTCAGAGGGACAGGGGTTAACTATGGCTACACCTTC. It yields the protein CASSMVRGTGVNYGYTF.

The genes are TRBV7-2 and TRBJ2-3, with 8 bases matching TRBD2. Trimming removed 5 bases from V and 4 bases from J; junction bases left unmatched: 8. The CDR3 loop spans 15 amino acids. CDR1 and CDR2 from the germline V gene are SGHTA and FQGNSA. The CDR3, as DNA: TGTGCCAGCAGCGCACGGGGGGGAGGGGCAGATACGCAGTATTTT. This encodes CASSARGGGADTQYF.

DNA of the CDR3: TGTGCCAGCAGCCTAACCCCGCGGGATTCACCCCTCCACTTT. Translated, it gives CASSLTPRDSPLHF. V is TRBV9 and J is TRBJ1-6; D is unclear. CDR3 size: 14 residues. Germline lookup yields CDR1 SGDLS and CDR2 YYNGEE. V lost 4 bases to trimming and J lost 8 bases, with 13 bases between them.

The chain employs TRBV7-9 and TRBJ1-1; D remains ambiguous. Germline loops: CDR1 SEHNR, CDR2 FQNEAQ (reference sequence). CDR3 length: 13 amino acids. Trimming pared 5 bases from V and 0 bases from J, leaving 7 bases between. The CDR3 region is CASSREMNTEAFF. The CDR3 DNA sequence: TGTGCCAGCAGCCGGGAAATGAACACTGAAGCTTTCTTT.

This chain connects TRBV2 to TRBJ2-3; possibly TRBD1 or TRBD2 for D (5 bases each). This CDR3 is built from 14 residues. The V and J ends lost 5 bases and 3 bases respectively, with 12 bases between them. Germline-derived CDR1 and CDR2 are SNHLY and FYNNEI. The chain's CDR3 is CASSPGRGTDTQYF. The CDR3 DNA reads TGTGCCAGCAGTCCGGGACGAGGGACAGATACGCAGTATTTT.

V is TRBV7-2 and J is TRBJ2-1; D unresolved. The CDR3 contains 14 residues. V lost 1 base, J lost 10 bases, and 14 bases lay in between. In germline, CDR1 is SGHTA, CDR2 FQGNSA. The CDR3 DNA is TGTGCCAGCAGCTTAGACTTCCGGGTCGGGGAGCAGTTCTTC. As protein: CASSLDFRVGEQFF.

V is TRBV19 and J is TRBJ2-7, with D possibly being TRBD2 (5 bases). The V and J ends lost 7 bases and 3 bases respectively, with 31 bases between them. The CDR3 runs to 19 residues. Germline V CDR1 and CDR2: LNHDA, SQIVND (reference sequence). CDR3: CASKDATTARAIICYEQYF. The CDR3 nucleotides are TGTGCCAGTAAAGATGCTACCACGGCGCGGGCAATAATCTGCTACGAGCAGTACTTC.

The V gene is TRBV6-1, the J gene TRBJ1-1; 8 nucleotides align to TRBD1. Germline-derived CDR1 and CDR2 are MNHNS and SASEGT. Losses at the gene ends were 8 bases for V and 3 bases for J; bases not matched to a gene: 5. The CDR3 has 13 amino acids. CDR3 in amino acids: CASAVDRDTEAFF. CDR3 coding DNA: TGTGCCAGCGCGGTGGACAGGGACACTGAAGCTTTCTTT.

This chain links TRBV19 with TRBJ2-3, with 7 bases aligning to TRBD2. The CDR3 has 17 amino acids. Trimming removed 1 base from V and 6 bases from J; junction bases left unmatched: 13. The germline gives CDR1 LNHDA, CDR2 SQIVND (reference sequence). The CDR3 protein is CASSIGHQRAGVDTQYF. For the CDR3, the DNA is TGTGCCAGTAGTATAGGCCACCAACGTGCGGGGGTGGATACGCAGTATTTT.